The sequence of this T cell receptor beta chain was determined in a study of blood T cell repertoires in COVID-19. Turning to the study itself: T cells, B-cell-depleted T cells, or PBMCs provided the cDNA or gDNA that served as material.

Measured with immunoSEQ multiplex PCR; TCRdb has only the in-frame clones, and not every one. The table shows 95,000 to 120,000 clones, with about 85% occurring only once. The J segment lost 2 bases and the V segment lost 6 bases, leaving 10 bases of the junction unmatched. The V gene's germline CDR1 is SGHAT and CDR2 FQNNGV. This CDR3 contains 15 residues. The count of this clone is one. The V and J genes are TRBV11-2 and TRBJ2-7, with TRBD1 matching 7 bases. The receptor's source is a human donor in a cohort sampled during active COVID-19. The source material was peripheral blood. As DNA, the CDR3 is TGTGCCAGCAGTTCGAGGGGGACAGAGGCCTACGAGCAGTACTTC. This gives the protein CASSSRGTEAYEQYF.